This is a list of T cell receptor beta chains from one sample in a study of T cell responses to AZD1222 COVID-19 vaccine. Using immunoSEQ multiplex PCR, the repertoire was profiled, and TCRdb retains in-frame clones only, with some absent. The sample lists over 75,000 clones, around 90% seen once, with approximately 10% in the top ten. The sequences come from peripheral blood, collected 28 days after the second AZD1222 dose. These receptors all come from an adult who received the AZD1222 COVID-19 vaccine. The CDR3 runs from the conserved cysteine through the conserved F or W.

TRBV3-1/TRBV3-2	CASSQDGGPYTSSYEQYF
TRBV5-5	CASSLAAARRPGDEQYF
TRBV18	CASSRGTGVFTEAFF
TRBV19	CASSMGRYQETQYF
TRBV7-3	CASSLDRVAEAFF
TRBV9	CASSVGTANTGELFF
TRBV25-1	CASKELAGQETQYF
TRBV2	CASPQDRNTEAFF
TRBV19	CASSGAGASTDTQYF
TRBV28	CASSPGQGPREQFF
TRBV6-2/TRBV6-3	CASSWGQTTEAFF
TRBV5-4	CASRYGQAYYGYTF
TRBV9	CASSLAGGSSYEQYF
TRBV5-4	CASSLGGTGSGGRNEQYF
TRBV4-1	CASSQRRSSGGTNEQFF
TRBV9	CASTRYGTAEPGELFF
TRBV10-3	CAIRGQGTDTGELFF
TRBV20-1	CSASWMNTEAFF
TRBV9	CASSVGQGSYNEQFF
TRBV6-5	CASSYDPRTGGETQYF
TRBV9	CASSPGLAENIQYF
TRBV28	CASSPQTGGNEKLFF
TRBV27	CASSLNGDGGYGYTF
TRBV6-5	CASTWTGNTEAFF
TRBV12-3/TRBV12-4	CASSFGDLYEQYF
TRBV6-5	CASSMTFSHEQFF
TRBV7-9	CASSRDSRGSDTQYF
TRBV6-1	CASSDSLAGSSYNEQFF
TRBV4-3	CASSQGTGRYEQYF
TRBV25-1	CASSEWDRGGQETQYF
TRBV5-1	CASSLGVTVKNTEAFF
TRBV7-9	CASSFTGGGETQYF
TRBV4-1	CASSPRGTGSSTDTQYF
TRBV27	CASSLERANQPQHF
TRBV7-8	CASSSKTGPLGYTF
TRBV7-2	CASSLITGQSYNEQFF
TRBV25-1	CAKNNREDAKNIQYF
TRBV7-8	CASSEDDRASTRTEAFF